This T cell receptor beta chain originates from a study of cytomegalovirus exposure and HLA in healthy donors. Study context: Samples from HLA-typed donors yielded approximately 80 million unique TCRs in an early data release. Study results and limitations: An analysis done earlier found most TCR beta V segments productive about 87% or about 30% of the time.

On this clone: Its antigen is not identified.

The PCR was carried out with 60 Vbeta primers and 13 Jbeta primers. Profiling relied on immunoSEQ multiplex PCR, and the TCRdb table lists in-frame clones only, not all of them. The data hold roughly 140,000 clones, with around 80% observed a single time. The sequencing sample was made of PBMCs. The clonotype originates from a man aged 25 to 40 in good health and CMV-seropositive.

CDR3: CASSLSGTSGYEQFF. DNA for the CDR3: TGTGCCAGCAGTTTATCAGGGACTAGCGGCTATGAGCAGTTCTTC. This chain links TRBV27 with TRBJ2-1; the match to TRBD2 covers 11 bases. The CDR3 spans 15 residues. J was trimmed by 8 bases and V by 0 bases; bases with no gene match: 3. Germline CDR1 is MNHEY and CDR2 is SMNVEV (reference sequence).